What follows are 27 T cell receptor beta chains derived from one specimen sequenced in a study of cytomegalovirus exposure and HLA in healthy donors (dated by TCRdb to the late 2010s). The library came from the immunoSEQ multiplex PCR assay. The multiplex PCR relied on a mix of 60 forward primers for TCR Vbeta segments and 13 reverse primers for TCR Jbeta segments. TCRdb limited this immuneACCESS table to in-frame rearrangements with V and J called. A share of clones is missing; checked studies link under half to unresolved V genes, and the rest is unexplained. The sample table contains roughly 150,000 clones; only one count was recorded for around 84% of them. The top ten clones comprise about 2.6% of the sample. Sequencing was carried out using PBMCs. These receptors were taken from a boy aged 2 to 10 in good health and CMV-seronegative.

This chain joins TRBV11-2 and TRBJ1-6, with 10 bases identical to TRBD1. CDR1 is SGHAT and CDR2 is FQNNGV in the germline V gene. The junction had 8 bases not matched to a gene; V was cut back by 0 bases and J by 9 bases. The CDR3 is made up of 17 amino acids. CDR3 bases: TGTGCCAGCAGCTTAGATGGGACAGGGGTGATTGGTTCACCCCTCCACTTT. Encoded protein: CASSLDGTGVIGSPLHF.

This clone was seen a single time. An end of the junction does not agree with germline; a read error may underlie this. V is TRBV7-9 and J is TRBJ1-2, with 8 bases lining up with TRBD1. CDR3 length equals 16 residues. Germline V gene data show CDR1 as SEHNR and CDR2 as FQNEAQ (reference sequence). CDR3 nucleotide sequence: TGTTCCAGCAGCTCATTGACGGGACAGGACCTCTATGGCTACACCTTC. This encodes CSSSSLTGQDLYGYTF.

The table lists this clone with many counts. This chain connects TRBV18 to TRBJ1-5, with D possibly matching TRBD1 (6 bases). This CDR3 has 13 amino acids. Trimming took 6 bases from V and 6 from J, leaving 12 bases between them. CDR1 and CDR2 from the germline V gene are KGHSH and LQKENI. CDR3 residues: CASSHRVSQPQHF. The CDR3 DNA reads TGTGCCAGCTCCCACAGGGTTAGTCAGCCCCAGCATTTT.

This chain links TRBV6-6 with TRBJ2-7; D may be TRBD1 (6 bases). Trimming took 0 bases from V and 3 from J, leaving 12 bases between them. This CDR3 has 15 residues. The germline V gene has CDR1 MNHNY and CDR2 SVGAGI (reference sequence). The CDR3 region is CASSYSMGRGYEQYF. The CDR3 DNA reads as TGTGCCAGCAGTTACTCGATGGGCAGGGGCTACGAGCAGTACTTC.

The V and J genes are TRBV10-3 and TRBJ2-2, with 10 bases aligning to TRBD2. The length of the CDR3 is 15 residues. Germline CDR1 ENHRY, CDR2 SYGVKD. V lost 7 bases and J lost 6; bases outside the gene matches: 8. CDR3 sequence (DNA): TGTGCCATCAAACTAGCGGGGAGGGCCTCCGGGGAGCTGTTTTTT. This gives the protein CAIKLAGRASGELFF.

The chain uses TRBV5-6 and TRBJ1-2; 8 bases line up with TRBD1. CDR1 SGHDT and CDR2 YYEEEE come from the germline V gene. This CDR3 is 18 amino acids long. After removal of 5 bases from V and 0 bases from J, the junction contained 15 bases not matched to a gene. CDR3 nucleotide sequence: TGTGCCAGCAGACCATACACTGGGGACAGGAGAGCTAACTATGGCTACACCTTC. As protein: CASRPYTGDRRANYGYTF. Variable domain in full (rest from reference TRBV5-6 and TRBJ1-2): DAGVTQSPTHLIKTRGQQVTLRCSPKSGHDTVSWYQQALGQGPQFIFQYYEEEERQRGNFPDRFSGHQFPNYSSELNVNALLLGDSALYLCASRPYTGDRRANYGYTFGSGTRLTVV.

The chain recombines TRBV20-1 with TRBJ2-7; D gene unclear. Trimming shortened V by 5 bases and J by 3 bases, and 8 bases separated the two germline ends. Looked up from germline, CDR1 is DFQATT and CDR2 is SNEGSKA (reference sequence). CDR3 length: 11 amino acids. This CDR3 reads CSAPNSYEQYF. CDR3 DNA sequence: TGCAGTGCTCCGAACAGCTACGAGCAGTACTTC.

The chain has TRBV11-3 and TRBJ2-2; 8 positions match TRBD1. Germline V lookup: CDR1 SGHNT, CDR2 YENEEA. V lost 5 bases and J lost 5; bases outside the gene matches: 7. The CDR3 totals 15 residues. The CDR3 reads CASSPRQGWTGELFF. In DNA, the CDR3 is TGTGCCAGCAGCCCACGACAGGGGTGGACCGGGGAGCTGTTTTTT.

This clone occurred a few times. This chain joins TRBV7-3 and TRBJ2-2; 7 bases agree with TRBD2. Germline lookup yields CDR1 SGHTA and CDR2 FQGTGA. V shed 4 bases and J 1 base; nucleotides not matched to a gene: 9. The CDR3 contains 17 residues. CDR3 DNA sequence: TGTGCCAGCAGCTCGAAGGTACCGGGGGGGAACACCGGGGAGCTGTTTTTT. Amino acids: CASSSKVPGGNTGELFF. Complete variable domain (other parts from reference TRBV7-3 and TRBJ2-2): GAGVSQTPSNKVTEKGKYVELRCDPISGHTALYWYRQSLGQGPEFLIYFQGTGAADDSGLPNDRFFAVRPEGSVSTLKIQRTERGDSAVYLCASSSKVPGGNTGELFFGEGSRLTVL.

This chain links TRBV5-1 with TRBJ2-5; 9 bases match TRBD1. The CDR3 spans 15 residues. Unmatched junction bases numbered 6, after V lost 1 base and J lost 5 bases. Germline CDR1 reads SGHRS; CDR2 reads YFSETQ. CDR3 in amino acids: CASSLTRDRVETQYF. For the CDR3, the DNA is TGCGCCAGCAGCTTGACCCGGGACAGGGTCGAGACCCAGTACTTC.

The chain links TRBV5-1 to TRBJ2-7, with 11 bases identical to TRBD2. Germline CDR1 reads SGHRS; CDR2 reads YFSETQ. This CDR3 region has 17 residues. J lost 5 bases, V lost 1 base, and 11 bases had no gene match. The DNA of the CDR3 is TGCGCCAGCAGCTTGACCCTAGCGGGAGGTCTGGGGAACGAGCAGTACTTC. It specifies CASSLTLAGGLGNEQYF.

This clone was recorded once. The chain joins TRBV9 to TRBJ2-5; D is possibly TRBD2 (6 bases). Germline lookup yields CDR1 SGDLS and CDR2 YYNGEE. The CDR3 loop spans 14 amino acids. V lost 4 bases, J lost 7 bases, and 17 bases lay in between. The CDR3 DNA follows: TGTGCCAGCAGCCCCCGGACTAACTCGGGGACCCAGTACTTC. This gives the protein CASSPRTNSGTQYF.

The chain is built from TRBV10-3 and TRBJ2-2, with a weak D call TRBD1 (6 bases). The germline V gene encodes CDR1 ENHRY and CDR2 SYGVKD. CDR3 length: 13 amino acids. V lost 7 bases to trimming and J lost 3 bases, with 9 bases between them. The CDR3 bases are TGTGCCATCACAGGGGATTACACCGGGGAGCTGTTTTTT. Its protein product is CAITGDYTGELFF.

This clone was found once. V is TRBV4-2 and J is TRBJ2-1; the match to TRBD2 covers 13 bases. V was clipped by 0 bases and J by 0 bases; unmatched bases: 5. The CDR3 has 19 amino acids. The germline gives CDR1 LGHNA, CDR2 YNFKEQ. CDR3 nucleotide sequence: TGTGCCAGCAGCCAAGACGGGACTAGCGGGGACAGCTCCTACAATGAGCAGTTCTTC. Protein sequence: CASSQDGTSGDSSYNEQFF.

The genes are TRBV5-1 and TRBJ2-3; unclear D gene. Per germline, CDR1 SGHRS and CDR2 YFSETQ. The CDR3 runs 15 residues. Between the trimmed V and J ends, which lost 6 bases and 3 bases, there was a span of 17 bases. The CDR3 reads CASTDFSQITDTQYF. The CDR3, as DNA: TGCGCCAGCACCGATTTTAGCCAAATAACAGATACGCAGTATTTT. The whole variable domain, filled in from reference TRBV5-1 and TRBJ2-3, reads KAGVTQTPRYLIKTRGQQVTLSCSPISGHRSVSWYQQTPGQGLQFLFEYFSETQRNKGNFPGRFSGRQFSNSRSEMNVSTLELGDSALYLCASTDFSQITDTQYFGPGTRLTVL.

This clone was observed once. The chain is built from TRBV5-1 and TRBJ2-7; 7 nucleotides agree with TRBD2. The CDR3 extends over 15 amino acids. Germline values: CDR1 SGHRS, CDR2 YFSETQ. Trimming removed 4 bases from V and 4 bases from J; junction bases left unmatched: 11. This chain's CDR3 is CASSEAGGFPYEQYF. CDR3 in DNA: TGCGCCAGCAGCGAGGCCGGGGGGTTCCCATACGAGCAGTACTTC.

The V gene is TRBV9, the J gene TRBJ1-5; possibly TRBD1 for D (5 bases). V lost 0 bases and J lost 7, with 20 bases in between. CDR1 and CDR2 (germline): SGDLS, YYNGEE. The CDR3 has 17 amino acids. DNA of the CDR3: TGTGCCAGCAGCGTAGGGATGGGAGGGCAGGGAGGACAGCCCCAGCATTTT. Translation: CASSVGMGGQGGQPQHF.

This clone came up once. V is TRBV4-2 and J is TRBJ2-1, with 8 bases identical to TRBD1. V gave up 5 bases and J gave up 1 base; unmatched junction bases: 4. Germline CDR1 reads LGHNA; CDR2 reads YNFKEQ. The CDR3 loop spans 15 amino acids. The CDR3 nucleotides read TGTGCCAGCAGCTTACAGGGGGGATCCTACAATGAGCAGTTCTTC. It encodes CASSLQGGSYNEQFF.

The rearrangement links TRBV27 to TRBJ1-5; 7 bases line up with TRBD1. V was clipped by 3 bases and J by 1 base; unmatched bases: 3. Germline V lookup: CDR1 MNHEY, CDR2 SMNVEV (reference sequence). This CDR3 is built from 15 residues. CDR3 bases: TGTGCCAGCAGTTTCGGACAGGAGAGCAATCAGCCCCAGCATTTT. Its protein is CASSFGQESNQPQHF.

In this sample, this clone turned up once. The chain combines TRBV12-5 with TRBJ2-5, with D perhaps TRBD1 (5 bases). Germline V lookup: CDR1 LGHNT, CDR2 FRNRAP. Trimming pared 3 bases from V and 2 bases from J, leaving 7 bases between. The CDR3 is 13 amino acids. The CDR3 DNA reads as TGTGCTAGTGGTTTTTCAGGGCAAGAGACCCAGTACTTC. It specifies CASGFSGQETQYF.

The V and J genes are TRBV29-1 and TRBJ1-1, with D tentatively TRBD1 (5 bases). Germline V gene lookup returns CDR1 SQVTM and CDR2 ANQGSEA. This CDR3 contains 17 residues. V lost 1 base, J lost 1 base, and 19 bases lay in between. The CDR3 loop is CSVEVTQAYPRNTEAFF. CDR3 sequence (DNA): TGCAGCGTTGAAGTAACACAGGCATATCCCCGGAACACTGAAGCTTTCTTT.

The V gene is TRBV7-2, the J gene TRBJ1-6; no reliable D call. The CDR3 is 16 amino acids. The V end lost 1 base, the J end lost 9 bases, and 16 bases lay between the germline ends. Germline loops: CDR1 SGHTA, CDR2 FQGNSA. Written as DNA, the CDR3 is TGTGCCAGCAGCTTAGTCTCGGGGTCGAAGGGTTCACCCCTCCACTTT. Its translation: CASSLVSGSKGSPLHF.

With regard to this clone: The missing conserved phenylalanine or tryptophan at the end of this CDR3 makes a read error likely. It is unclear where the CDR3 begins or ends on the DNA, so no DNA is shown, and the CDR3 is as TCRdb lists it. The chain couples TRBV11-3 to TRBJ2-7; the table's D gene call, TRBD1, was not cross checked with the DNA. In germline, CDR1 is SGHNT, CDR2 YENEEA. The CDR3 has 9 residues if both end residues are counted. The CDR3 region is CASSPQGAD.

V and J are TRBV6-7 and TRBJ1-1; weak D call: TRBD1 (6 bases). TRBV6-7 is filed as an ORF, its function uncertain. This CDR3 is built from 15 residues. Trimming shortened V by 2 bases and J by 1 base, and 11 bases separated the two germline ends. The CDR3 sequence is CASSYLQGPNTEAFF. The CDR3 nucleotides are TGTGCCAGCAGTTACCTTCAGGGGCCGAACACTGAAGCTTTCTTT.

The V call is TRBV6-5, the J call TRBJ1-5; no reliable D call. Trimming took off 0 bases at V and 7 bases at J, with 13 bases between the two ends. The CDR3 is 15 residues long. The germline gives CDR1 MNHEY, CDR2 SVGAGI. In DNA, the CDR3 is TGTGCCAGCAGTTACTCTTCCATCGTCAGACAGCCCCAGCATTTT. It is translated as CASSYSSIVRQPQHF.

The genes are TRBV7-6 and TRBJ1-4; tentative D call: TRBD1 (6 bases). Germline CDR1 SGHVS, CDR2 FNYEAQ. The CDR3 is 16 residues long. V lost 1 base to trimming and J lost 3 bases, with 12 bases between them. The CDR3 sequence is CASSLGEQGANEKLFF. CDR3 in DNA: TGTGCCAGCAGCTTAGGGGAACAGGGCGCTAATGAAAAACTGTTTTTT.

The chain is built from TRBV7-8 and TRBJ2-7; perhaps TRBD1 as D (5 bases). CDR3 length: 15 amino acids. The V gene lost 2 bases and the J gene lost 3 bases, with 14 bases spanning the gap. Germline lookup yields CDR1 SGHVS and CDR2 FQNEAQ. In nucleotides, the CDR3 is TGTGCCAGCAGCTTATTCCAGGGCCCTCACTACGAGCAGTACTTC. Its translation is CASSLFQGPHYEQYF.